The 27 T cell receptor beta chains below come from one sample, sequenced in a study of blood T cells in healthy people across ages. A second PCR, run for roughly 6 to 11 cycles, used a sample-barcoded 5' primer plus a J-beta primer mix. Each CDR3 protein gets one entry after TCRdb re-called the 5' RACE reads with MiXCR. The sample includes 500,000 to 650,000 distinct CDR3 sequences, about 25% of them seen just once. These data also formed part of another study, on T cells of mothers and their children.

The specimen sequenced was blood. Receptor source: a boy aged 2-9 years in good health.

V and J are TRBV2 and TRBJ2-7, with D unclear. Germline values: CDR1 SNHLY, CDR2 FYNNEI. This CDR3 is built from 13 residues. V gave up 3 bases and J gave up 2 bases, with 8 bases separating them. CDR3 residues: CASSDRKTYEQYF. The CDR3, as DNA: TGTGCCAGCAGTGATCGTAAAACCTACGAGCAGTACTTC. Variable domain in full (rest from reference TRBV2 and TRBJ2-7): EPEVTQTPSHQVTQMGQEVILRCVPISNHLYFYWYRQILGQKVEFLVSFYNNEISEKSEIFDDQFSVERPDGSNFTLKIRSTKLEDSAMYFCASSDRKTYEQYFGPGTRLTVT.

This clonotype showed up just a few times. The chain employs TRBV7-9 and TRBJ2-5; D not resolved. Germline CDR1 and CDR2: SEHNR and FQNEAQ (reference sequence). The CDR3 is made up of 15 amino acids. V was trimmed by 5 bases and J by 1 base, leaving 14 bases between them. CDR3 bases: TGTGCCAGCAGCCGGTCAGGATCGCTCCAAGAGACCCAGTACTTC. The encoded protein is CASSRSGSLQETQYF.

The table lists this clonotype with a few counts. The genes are TRBV5-1 and TRBJ2-7, with a tentative D call TRBD1 (5 bases). CDR3 length: 14 residues. From germline, CDR1 is SGHRS and CDR2 YFSETQ. The V end was cut by 4 bases, the J end by 0 bases, with 11 bases between. DNA of the CDR3: TGCGCCAGCAGCCCAGGACATGACTCCTACGAGCAGTACTTC. It encodes CASSPGHDSYEQYF.

In this sample, this clonotype turned up many times. An end of the junction does not agree with germline; a read error may underlie this. The V and J genes are TRBV2 and TRBJ1-4; 9 nucleotides align to TRBD1. The CDR3 totals 14 residues. Germline lookup yields CDR1 SNHLY and CDR2 FYNNEI. Here the CDR3 reads CASSSGTGNEKLFF. CDR3 sequence (DNA): TGCGCCAGCAGCTCCGGGACAGGGAATGAAAAACTGTTTTTT. The complete variable domain, with remaining parts taken from reference TRBV2 and TRBJ1-4, reads EPEVTQTPSHQVTQMGQEVILRCVPISNHLYFYWYRQILGQKVEFLVSFYNNEISEKSEIFDDQFSVERPDGSNFTLKIRSTKLEDSAMYFCASSSGTGNEKLFFGSGTQLSVL.

This clonotype has a handful of counts. The chain employs TRBV12-3 or TRBV12-4 and TRBJ2-2, with a possible D match to TRBD2 (6 bases). The V end was cut by 1 base, the J end by 0 bases, with 6 bases between. This CDR3 is built from 15 residues. CDR3 in DNA: TGTGCCAGCAGTTTAGAGCGGGCGAACACCGGGGAGCTGTTTTTT. As protein: CASSLERANTGELFF.

This rearrangement joins TRBV6-2 or TRBV6-3 to TRBJ2-6; tentative D call: TRBD2 (5 bases). CDR1 and CDR2 from the germline V gene are MNHEY and SVGEGT. The CDR3 runs to 15 residues. Trimming removed 5 bases at V and 3 bases at J, with 11 bases between. The CDR3 is CASSPHSGGANVLTF. CDR3 in DNA: TGTGCCAGCAGTCCCCACAGCGGTGGGGCCAACGTCCTGACTTTC.

The chain has TRBV5-5 and TRBJ2-5; 8 positions agree with TRBD2. Trimming took 0 bases from V and 4 from J; bases not matched to a gene: 5. The CDR3 spans 15 residues. CDR1 and CDR2 from the germline V gene are SGHKS and YYEKEE (reference sequence). The CDR3 sequence: CASSLGAGVAETQYF. The CDR3 nucleotides are TGTGCCAGCAGCTTGGGAGCGGGAGTGGCAGAGACCCAGTACTTC.

This chain connects TRBV9 to TRBJ2-5; D remains ambiguous. The V gene lost 0 bases and the J gene lost 5 bases, with 5 bases spanning the gap. CDR1 is SGDLS and CDR2 is YYNGEE in the germline V gene. The CDR3 sequence is 12 residues long. This CDR3 is CASSVDSETQYF. In nucleotides, the CDR3 is TGTGCCAGCAGCGTAGATAGTGAGACCCAGTACTTC.

This clonotype has a handful of counts. This chain joins TRBV5-1 and TRBJ1-4; 9 bases line up with TRBD1. The CDR3 runs 14 residues. The ends lost 4 bases at V and 8 bases at J; junction bases unmatched: 6. Germline CDR1 reads SGHRS; CDR2 reads YFSETQ. CDR3 region: CASSVDRGWEKLFF. The CDR3 nucleotides are TGCGCCAGCAGCGTGGACAGGGGTTGGGAAAAACTGTTTTTT.

The gene calls are TRBV7-3 and TRBJ1-2; the match to TRBD1 covers 9 bases. The CDR3 consists of 14 residues. V lost 5 bases, J lost 6 bases, and 7 bases stayed unmatched. Germline CDR1 reads SGHTA; CDR2 reads FQGTGA. CDR3 in amino acids: CASSIQGAQDGYTF. CDR3 DNA sequence: TGTGCCAGCAGCATACAGGGGGCGCAGGATGGCTACACCTTC. The full variable domain, in which reference TRBV7-3 and TRBJ1-2 provide the parts outside the CDR3, is GAGVSQTPSNKVTEKGKYVELRCDPISGHTALYWYRQSLGQGPEFLIYFQGTGAADDSGLPNDRFFAVRPEGSVSTLKIQRTERGDSAVYLCASSIQGAQDGYTFGSGTRLTVV.

The table lists this clonotype with a few counts. The V and J genes are TRBV9 and TRBJ2-7, with no clear D. V was cut by 0 bases and J by 3 bases, with 13 bases left in between. Germline-derived CDR1 and CDR2 are SGDLS and YYNGEE. The CDR3 runs to 15 residues. CDR3 DNA: TGTGCCAGCAGCGTAGGACTCTCTATAGACTACGAGCAGTACTTC. Residues: CASSVGLSIDYEQYF. The full variable domain, its missing parts supplied by reference TRBV9 and TRBJ2-7, is DSGVTQTPKHLITATGQRVTLRCSPRSGDLSVYWYQQSLDQGLQFLIQYYNGEERAKGNILERFSAQQFPDLHSELNLSSLELGDSALYFCASSVGLSIDYEQYFGPGTRLTVT.

V usage is TRBV21-1 and J usage is TRBJ2-1; TRBD1, the table's D call, was not compared with the DNA. TRBV21-1 is a listed pseudogene. The CDR3 covers 15 residues. DNA for the CDR3: TGTGCCAGCAGCCTACCCGGGGACCCTAACAATGAGCAGTTCTTC. Its protein product is CASSLPGDPNNEQFF.

This chain connects TRBV2 to TRBJ1-5; D may be TRBD1 (5 bases). Germline CDR1 reads SNHLY; CDR2 reads FYNNEI. V lost 7 bases, J lost 4 bases, and 17 bases lay in between. The CDR3 spans 15 residues. The CDR3 nucleotides read TGTGCCAGCAAAAAGGACACAGGATCTAATCAGCCCCAGCATTTT. It translates to CASKKDTGSNQPQHF.

The rearrangement links TRBV12-3 or TRBV12-4 to TRBJ2-7, with D perhaps TRBD1 or TRBD2 (5 bases each). V shed 9 bases and J shed 3 bases, with 15 bases lying between them. The CDR3 covers 13 residues. DNA of the CDR3: TGTGCCAGAACCGGGGACGAACACTACGAGCAGTACTTC. Residues: CARTGDEHYEQYF.

A few counts support this clonotype. The rearrangement joins TRBV27 to TRBJ1-4; 7 positions match TRBD1. V lost 2 bases, J lost 8 bases, and 11 bases stayed unmatched. Germline assignment: CDR1 MNHEY and CDR2 SMNVEV (reference sequence). The CDR3 totals 16 residues. The CDR3: CASSLPGQDGGEKLFF. The CDR3, as DNA: TGTGCCAGCAGTTTACCCGGACAGGACGGGGGGGAAAAACTGTTTTTT.

This chain uses TRBV7-8 with TRBJ2-3; D remains ambiguous. Germline V CDR1 and CDR2: SGHVS, FQNEAQ. This CDR3 has 15 amino acids. Trimming took off 5 bases at V and 4 bases at J, with 16 bases between the two ends. The CDR3 region is CASSRYPVVPDTQYF. CDR3 coding DNA: TGTGCCAGCAGCCGTTACCCGGTGGTCCCAGATACGCAGTATTTT.

The rearrangement links TRBV4-1 to TRBJ2-5; no clear D gene. CDR1 and CDR2 from the germline V gene are MGHRA and YSYEKL. Deletions cut 1 base from V and 1 base from J, with 10 bases between. CDR3 length: 15 amino acids. CDR3 coding DNA: TGCGCCAGCAGCCAAGGACGGACCCCCCAAGAGACCCAGTACTTC. Translation: CASSQGRTPQETQYF.

J is TRBJ2-3 and V is TRBV2; D is perhaps TRBD2 (6 bases). The germline V gene has CDR1 SNHLY and CDR2 FYNNEI. The CDR3 extends over 14 amino acids. Trimming stripped 2 bases from V and 6 bases from J, with 12 bases between. The CDR3 loop is CASSESAGGDTQYF. The CDR3, as DNA: TGTGCCAGCAGTGAATCGGCAGGAGGGGATACGCAGTATTTT. The entire variable domain, with the rest obtained from reference TRBV2 and TRBJ2-3, is as follows: EPEVTQTPSHQVTQMGQEVILRCVPISNHLYFYWYRQILGQKVEFLVSFYNNEISEKSEIFDDQFSVERPDGSNFTLKIRSTKLEDSAMYFCASSESAGGDTQYFGPGTRLTVL.

V gene TRBV9 combines with J gene TRBJ1-4; D gene uncertain. This CDR3 spans 17 amino acids. Germline CDR1 and CDR2: SGDLS and YYNGEE. Trimming shortened V by 4 bases and J by 8 bases, and 24 bases separated the two germline ends. CDR3 residues: CASSQNRNPGSREKLFF. CDR3 in DNA: TGTGCCAGCAGCCAAAATAGAAACCCCGGATCTAGGGAAAAACTGTTTTTT.

As regards this clonotype: One junction end does not reproduce the germline sequence, and a read error may be involved. The genes are TRBV7-2 and TRBJ1-1; no reliable D call. The germline V gene has CDR1 SGHTA and CDR2 FQGNSA. The CDR3 runs to 14 residues. CDR3 DNA sequence: TGTGCCAGCAACTTAAGCCTGAGGCGGACTGAAGCTTTCTTT. Translated: CASNLSLRRTEAFF.

This clonotype was seen a few times. This chain uses TRBV2 with TRBJ2-4, with D possibly TRBD2 on 7 matching bases. V shed 6 bases and J shed 6 bases, with 12 bases lying between them. The CDR3 has 13 amino acids. The germline V gene has CDR1 SNHLY and CDR2 FYNNEI. The chain's CDR3 is CASRGGAGNIQYF. CDR3 DNA sequence: TGTGCCAGCAGAGGGGGGGCCGGAAACATTCAGTACTTC.

This chain connects TRBV12-3 or TRBV12-4 to TRBJ1-2; 8 bases are a match to TRBD1. This CDR3 has 14 residues. V gave up 8 bases and J gave up 4 bases; unmatched junction bases: 9. This chain's CDR3 is CASAWGTGIYGYTF. In DNA form, the CDR3 reads TGTGCCAGCGCTTGGGGGACAGGCATCTATGGCTACACCTTC.

This chain connects TRBV7-2 to TRBJ1-2, with D possibly being TRBD1 (5 bases). Germline CDR1 reads SGHTA; CDR2 reads FQGNSA. This CDR3 is 15 amino acids long. V lost 3 bases to trimming and J lost 0 bases, with 11 bases between them. In DNA form, the CDR3 reads TGTGCCAGCAGCTTGGAGCGGGGCCCTAACTATGGCTACACCTTC. It translates to CASSLERGPNYGYTF.

The chain recombines TRBV15 with TRBJ2-1, with 11 bases that match TRBD2. Trimming at V came to 3 bases and at J to 4 bases, leaving 2 bases not matched to a gene. Germline V gene sequence: CDR1 LNHNV, CDR2 YYDKDF (reference sequence). The length of the CDR3 is 15 residues. This CDR3 is CATSSGTSGYNEQFF. The DNA for the CDR3 is TGTGCCACCAGCAGTGGGACTAGCGGTTACAATGAGCAGTTCTTC.

The chain carries TRBV19 and TRBJ2-5; maybe TRBD2 (6 bases). The CDR3 has 15 residues. CDR1 is LNHDA and CDR2 is SQIVND in the germline V gene (reference sequence). V dropped 3 bases and J dropped 3 bases, with 14 bases sitting between them. For the CDR3, the DNA is TGTGCCAGTAGTATCCCCGCGGCGGGGAAAGAGACCCAGTACTTC. It translates to CASSIPAAGKETQYF.

This clonotype turned up a few times. The rearrangement links TRBV7-2 to TRBJ2-7; D is uncertain. V was clipped by 0 bases and J by 2 bases, with 5 bases between them. The CDR3 extends over 13 amino acids. Looked up from germline, CDR1 is SGHTA and CDR2 is FQGNSA. The CDR3 here is CASSLAIAYEQYF. Written as DNA, the CDR3 is TGTGCCAGCAGCTTAGCGATAGCCTACGAGCAGTACTTC.

There are a few counts of this clonotype. The CDR3 sequence: CSARIVGETQYF. In DNA form, the CDR3 reads TGCAGTGCTAGGATAGTGGGAGAGACCCAGTACTTC. This chain uses TRBV20-1 with TRBJ2-5; D unresolved. Trimming removed 3 bases from V and 4 bases from J, with 9 bases in between. The CDR3 sequence is 12 residues long. Germline values: CDR1 DFQATT, CDR2 SNEGSKA (reference sequence).